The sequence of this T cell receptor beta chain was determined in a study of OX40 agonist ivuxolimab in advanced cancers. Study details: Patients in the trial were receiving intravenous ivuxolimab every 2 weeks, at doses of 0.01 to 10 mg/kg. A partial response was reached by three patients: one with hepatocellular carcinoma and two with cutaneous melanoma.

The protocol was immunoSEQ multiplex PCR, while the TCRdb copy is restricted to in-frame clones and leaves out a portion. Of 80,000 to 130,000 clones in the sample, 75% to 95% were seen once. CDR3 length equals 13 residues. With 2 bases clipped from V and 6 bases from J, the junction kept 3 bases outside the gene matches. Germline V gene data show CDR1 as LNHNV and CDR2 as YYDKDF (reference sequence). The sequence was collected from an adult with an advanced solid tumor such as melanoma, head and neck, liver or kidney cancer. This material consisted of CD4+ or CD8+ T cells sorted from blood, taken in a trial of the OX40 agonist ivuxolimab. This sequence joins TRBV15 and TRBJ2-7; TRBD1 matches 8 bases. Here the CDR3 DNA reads TGTGCCACCAGCAGACAGGGGGCGAGCGAGCAGTACTTC. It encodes CATSRQGASEQYF. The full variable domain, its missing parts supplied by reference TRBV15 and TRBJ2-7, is DAMVIQNPRYQVTQFGKPVTLSCSQTLNHNVMYWYQQKSSQAPKLLFHYYDKDFNNEADTPDNFQSRRPNTSFCFLDIRSPGLGDTAMYLCATSRQGASEQYFGPGTRLTVT.